Presented here are 4 T cell receptor beta chains from one specimen sequenced in a study of precursors of human CD4 cytotoxic T cells (dated by TCRdb to 2017 to 2018). Bulk UMI-based TCR sequencing was performed on four sorted CD4+ memory subsets (TCM, TEM, IL-7Rhigh TEMRA, IL-7R- TEMRA) to test a precursor-effector relationship among CD4 cytotoxic T cells. Sequenced on an Illumina MiSeq. TCRdb cleaned the public reads at Q25 with fastp, built clones with MiXCR and kept in-frame beta chains. CDR3 protein sequences are deduplicated, and each keeps its most common genes and DNA. Within this sample are approximately 250 distinct CDR3 sequences, with approximately 17% of them counted one time only. The ten largest clonotypes hold roughly 13% of the sample. The sequenced material came from memory CD4+ T cells from blood (PBMCs). Every receptor here comes from a human donor in good health.

This clonotype is termed large (0.1 to 1%). The gene calls are TRBV25-1 and TRBJ2-7, with D tentatively TRBD1 (6 bases). The V end was cut by 6 bases, the J end by 2 bases, with 11 bases between. The CDR3 sequence is 13 residues long. The germline V gene encodes CDR1 MGHDK and CDR2 SYGVNS. In DNA form, the CDR3 reads TGTGCCAGCAGCACAGGGAAGACCTACGAGCAGTACTTC. Its protein is CASSTGKTYEQYF.

This clonotype has a single count. This clone may be a read error of a much larger clone one base away. J is TRBJ1-3 and V is TRBV5-6; D unresolved. The CDR3 spans 16 residues. Trimming pared 3 bases from V and 0 bases from J, leaving 13 bases between. CDR1 and CDR2 from the germline V gene are SGHDT and YYEEEE. As DNA, the CDR3 is TGTGCCAGCAGCTCTGACCGGTACCCCTCTGGAAACACCATATATTTT. Translated: CASSSDRYPSGNTIYF.

By proportion, this clonotype is large. This chain uses TRBV6-5 with TRBJ2-5, with no clear D. Germline CDR1 and CDR2: MNHEY and SVGAGI. CDR3 length equals 14 residues. Trimming removed 5 bases from V and 2 bases from J, with 12 bases in between. The CDR3 DNA is TGTGCCAGCAGTCCACTTACTTGGCAAGAGACCCAGTACTTC. Amino acids: CASSPLTWQETQYF.

By proportion, this clonotype is large. V usage is TRBV11-2 and J usage is TRBJ2-5; possibly TRBD2 for D (6 bases). The length of the CDR3 is 15 residues. V gave up 0 bases and J gave up 4 bases, with 12 bases separating them. Germline lookup yields CDR1 SGHAT and CDR2 FQNNGV. CDR3 bases: TGTGCCAGCAGCTTAGATAACTGGAGGGGAGAGACCCAGTACTTC. Protein product: CASSLDNWRGETQYF.